This T cell receptor (beta chain) was identified in a study of identical twins. The V and J ends lost 1 base and 0 bases respectively, with 15 bases between them. This CDR3 has 17 residues. Germline V CDR1 and CDR2: SGHRS, YFSETQ. This clonotype was counted ten times or more. TCRdb re-derived calls from the 5' RACE reads in MiXCR, one entry per CDR3 protein. The sample carries under 300,000 distinct CDR3 sequences, about 13% recorded once. This sample was shared with a second study, whose subject was yellow fever vaccine responses in identical twins.

Specimen: memory (CD45RO+) T cells sorted from blood. This clonotype originated in a woman aged 18 to 35 in good health. V gene TRBV5-1 combines with J gene TRBJ2-3, with D hard to call. The CDR3 protein is CASSLRARLESTDTQYF. The CDR3 DNA sequence: TGCGCCAGCAGCTTGCGGGCCAGACTCGAAAGCACAGATACGCAGTATTTT.